This T cell receptor (beta chain) was sequenced during a study of blood T cell repertoires in COVID-19. Study overall: Sites in the United States, Italy and Spain provided acute and convalescent COVID-19 samples. PBMCs, B-cell-depleted T cells, or T cells were the source of the cDNA or gDNA that made up the material.

This clone appeared a single time. In the authors' workflow: Estimated nucleated cell counts came from reference gene primer amplification. Produced via immunoSEQ multiplex PCR; TCRdb's table is partial and in-frame only. V and J calls plus clone size are reproduced from that table; the DNA served to infer D and trimming. The table has more than 85,000 clones, around 79% seen once. Trimming took 0 bases from V and 7 from J; bases not matched to a gene: 14. The CDR3 loop spans 17 amino acids. Germline CDR1 and CDR2: SGHKS and YYEKEE (reference sequence). Sequencing was performed on peripheral blood. This clonotype was sampled from a woman at least 80 years old with active or convalescent COVID-19. V and J are TRBV5-5 and TRBJ1-1; 8 bases line up with TRBD1. CDR3 nucleotides: TGTGCCAGCAGCTTGGCCAGGGGGCTTTCGACGATAGATGAAGCTTTCTTT. It is translated as CASSLARGLSTIDEAFF. The whole variable domain, remainder taken from reference TRBV5-5 and TRBJ1-1, is DAGVTQSPTHLIKTRGQQVTLRCSPISGHKSVSWYQQVLGQGPQFIFQYYEKEERGRGNFPDRFSARQFPNYSSELNVNALLLGDSALYLCASSLARGLSTIDEAFFGQGTRLTVV.